The source of this T cell receptor (beta chain) is a study of type 1 regulatory T cells. Study-wide context: T-allo10 is a Tr1-enriched, alloantigen-specific CD4 T cell product made in vitro. Study-level points and caveats: Tr1 cells had a more restricted TCR repertoire than non-Tr1 cells.

In this sample, this clonotype turned up a few times. Antigen unknown. TCRdb re-analysed the reads in MiXCR, keeping a single row per CDR3 protein. The data hold 60,000 to 75,000 distinct CDR3 sequences, with more than 20% observed a single time. In germline, CDR1 is MDHEN, CDR2 SYDVKM. CDR3 size: 15 residues. The V and J ends lost 3 bases and 3 bases respectively, with 12 bases between them. The rearrangement uses TRBV28 and TRBJ2-4; TRBD1 might be the D (5 bases). The clonotype comes from a human donor in good health. The sequencing input was cultured type 1 regulatory T (Tr1) cells, either the whole culture or a sorted fraction (not recorded which). The DNA for the CDR3 is TGTGCCAGCAGTTTCTCTGACAGCTACAAAAACATTCAGTACTTC. Its protein product is CASSFSDSYKNIQYF.